The 14 T cell receptor beta chains below all came from one sample that was sequenced in a study of cytomegalovirus exposure and HLA in healthy donors. The data were produced by immunoSEQ multiplex PCR, yet TCRdb's version contains in-frame clones alone and is incomplete. The data contain 220,000 or so clones, roughly 84% of them singletons. Sequencing input: PBMCs. These receptors came from a woman under 40 in good health and CMV-seropositive.

V and J are TRBV4-3 and TRBJ2-7; 7 bases line up with TRBD1. The CDR3 totals 15 residues. V lost 2 bases and J lost 2; bases outside the gene matches: 6. The V gene's germline CDR1 is LGHNA and CDR2 YSLEER. The CDR3 reads CASSQNRQGPYEQYF. In nucleotides, the CDR3 is TGCGCCAGCAGCCAAAATAGACAGGGCCCCTACGAGCAGTACTTC.

The rearrangement joins TRBV28 to TRBJ2-1, with TRBD2 matching over 7 bases. Unmatched junction bases numbered 4, after V lost 8 bases and J lost 9 bases. The CDR3 spans 11 residues. Germline V lookup: CDR1 MDHEN, CDR2 SYDVKM. CDR3 sequence: CASGAGVEQFF. CDR3 sequence (DNA): TGTGCCAGCGGGGCGGGAGTTGAGCAGTTCTTC.

V gene TRBV29-1 combines with J gene TRBJ2-3; 13 positions agree with TRBD2. The germline gives CDR1 SQVTM, CDR2 ANQGSEA. Trimming took 7 bases from V and 0 from J; bases not matched to a gene: 7. This CDR3 spans 16 amino acids. The CDR3 nucleotides are TGCAGCGCCGAGGGACTAGCGGGACGTAGCACAGATACGCAGTATTTT. Translation: CSAEGLAGRSTDTQYF.

CDR3: CASSFGGGTEAFF. The CDR3 coding sequence is TGTGCCAGCAGTTTTGGTGGGGGGACTGAAGCTTTCTTT. The chain combines TRBV27 with TRBJ1-1, with D tentatively TRBD1 (5 bases). Between the trimmed V and J ends, which lost 3 bases and 5 bases, there was a span of 10 bases. This CDR3 is built from 13 residues. Germline lookup yields CDR1 MNHEY and CDR2 SMNVEV (reference sequence).

The chain links TRBV13 to TRBJ2-1; TRBD2 agrees at 8 bases. The CDR3 consists of 12 residues. Germline lookup yields CDR1 PRHDT and CDR2 FYEKMQ (reference sequence). The V gene end was trimmed by 5 bases and the J gene end by 12 bases; junction bases not matched to a gene: 6. CDR3 bases: TGTGCCAGCAGCCACCGCGCGGGAGGGCAGTTCTTC. Translating gives CASSHRAGGQFF.

The chain joins TRBV15 to TRBJ2-2; 8 bases agree with TRBD1. The CDR3 is 16 amino acids. J gave up 5 bases and V 0 bases, and 5 bases lay outside the gene matches. CDR1 is LNHNV and CDR2 is YYDKDF in the germline V gene (reference sequence). The CDR3 loop reads CATSRDHHRGTGELFF. As DNA, the CDR3 is TGTGCCACCAGCAGAGATCACCACAGGGGGACCGGGGAGCTGTTTTTT.

This chain connects TRBV5-1 to TRBJ2-1; D is perhaps TRBD1 or TRBD2 (5 bases each). CDR3 length: 14 residues. Germline V lookup: CDR1 SGHRS, CDR2 YFSETQ. With 7 bases removed from V and 3 bases from J, the gap between germline ends came to 14 bases. DNA for the CDR3: TGCGCCAGCTGTCAGGGACCGAGCTACAATGAGCAGTTCTTC. Its protein product is CASCQGPSYNEQFF.

The V call is TRBV28, the J call TRBJ2-5, with D possibly called TRBD1 or TRBD2 (5 bases each). V gave up 5 bases and J gave up 0 bases, with 16 bases separating them. The CDR3 runs to 16 residues. Per the germline V gene, CDR1 is MDHEN and CDR2 is SYDVKM. The CDR3 DNA is TGTGCCAGCAGTCCGACGGGACGATGGGACCAAGAGACCCAGTACTTC. This encodes CASSPTGRWDQETQYF.

The CDR3 region has the DNA TGTGCCAGCAGCCCTCAGACTAGCGGGAGTAACGAGCAGTACTTC. Protein sequence: CASSPQTSGSNEQYF. The genes are TRBV13 and TRBJ2-7; 12 bases are shared with TRBD2. This CDR3 region has 15 residues. CDR1 is PRHDT and CDR2 is FYEKMQ in the germline V gene (reference sequence). With 5 bases clipped from V and 5 bases from J, the junction kept 7 bases outside the gene matches. Full variable domain (outside the CDR3, taken from reference TRBV13 and TRBJ2-7): AAGVIQSPRHLIKEKRETATLKCYPIPRHDTVYWYQQGPGQDPQFLISFYEKMQSDKGSIPDRFSAQQFSDYHSELNMSSLELGDSALYFCASSPQTSGSNEQYFGPGTRLTVT.

V gene TRBV6-5 combines with J gene TRBJ1-4; a possible D gene is TRBD1 (6 bases). This CDR3 has 13 residues. V was trimmed by 8 bases and J by 4 bases, leaving 11 bases between them. The germline CDR1 and CDR2 sequences are MNHEY and SVGAGI. CDR3 sequence: CASSGANNEKLFF. DNA for the CDR3: TGTGCCAGCTCAGGGGCCAATAATGAAAAACTGTTTTTT.

This rearrangement joins TRBV5-6 to TRBJ2-7; D gene ambiguous. CDR1 SGHDT and CDR2 YYEEEE come from the germline V gene. The CDR3 runs 13 residues. V lost 3 bases and J 6 bases, leaving 13 bases between the germline ends. CDR3 in DNA: TGTGCCAGCAGCTGGGTCCGAGCCGGCGAGCAGTACTTC. It is translated as CASSWVRAGEQYF.

V is TRBV27 and J is TRBJ2-5, with D hard to call. The CDR3 sequence is 15 residues long. V gave up 2 bases and J gave up 2 bases, with 12 bases separating them. CDR1 and CDR2 from the germline V gene are MNHEY and SMNVEV (reference sequence). As DNA, the CDR3 is TGTGCCAGCAGTTTAAGCCTGGATATGCAAGAGACCCAGTACTTC. Residues: CASSLSLDMQETQYF.

This sequence joins TRBV4-3 and TRBJ1-1, with D unresolved. Per germline, CDR1 LGHNA and CDR2 YSLEER. V was clipped by 5 bases and J by 6 bases, with 13 bases between them. This CDR3 is built from 13 residues. For the CDR3, the DNA is TGCGCCAGCAGCTCCCTTCTTCCCGCTGAAGCTTTCTTT. This codes for CASSSLLPAEAFF.

J is TRBJ2-7 and V is TRBV4-3, with 10 nucleotides matching TRBD1. V lost 4 bases and J lost 6; bases outside the gene matches: 9. Germline V gene sequence: CDR1 LGHNA, CDR2 YSLEER. This CDR3 is built from 15 residues. CDR3 amino acids: CASSRDRGLTFEQYF. CDR3 nucleotide sequence: TGCGCCAGCAGCCGGGACAGGGGTTTAACGTTCGAGCAGTACTTC.